What follows is one TCR beta chain and its context. Its matching antigen is unknown. The data belong to a study of beta chain features in type 1 diabetes. The wider study: Over all samples combined, 107,917,701 sorted cells were examined.

Investigators reverse transcribed all isolated RNA, so they sequenced expressed TCRB transcripts. Assay: immunoSEQ multiplex PCR; the TCRdb copy retains only in-frame clones and omits some. The table records about 9,400 clones, approximately 80% of them present only once. General study points: Compared to healthy donors, patients appeared to have naive, central memory and Treg TCRB repertoires that were more alike. The VDJ junctions of type 1 diabetes patients carried fewer insertions and more deletions.

Populations isolated by sorting all had purity greater than 98%. Trimming shortened V by 4 bases and J by 7 bases, and 13 bases separated the two germline ends. The CDR3 is 13 residues long. Germline V lookup: CDR1 MNHNS, CDR2 SASEGT. Sample: Tregs from blood. The chain has TRBV6-1 and TRBJ1-1, with TRBD1 as a possible D gene (5 bases). The clonotype was recovered from a woman aged 18-29 years in good health. The CDR3 bases are TGTGCCAGCAGTGTCGGGGGGTTTGGTGAAGCTTTCTTT. Amino acids: CASSVGGFGEAFF.